The 15 T cell receptor beta chains given below trace back to one sample, sequenced in a study of monozygotic twins with inflammatory bowel disease. TCRdb reprocessed the 5' RACE reads, keeping one entry per CDR3 protein, no DNA. The sample totals 350,000 to 400,000 distinct CDR3 sequences. Sample: blood. These receptors originate from a human donor with ulcerative colitis or Crohn's disease, or a healthy co-twin of an affected twin (not recorded which).

V usage is TRBV29-1 and J usage is TRBJ2-1; TCRdb's assignment of TRBD2 cannot be checked, as there is no DNA. The CDR3 consists of 13 residues. CDR1 is SQVTM, CDR2 ANQGSEA, per germline. The CDR3 sequence: CSVGISGAGEQFF.

V usage is TRBV6-5 and J usage is TRBJ1-1; TCRdb outputs TRBD1, but without DNA this stays unchecked. Germline assignment: CDR1 MNHEY and CDR2 SVGAGI. The CDR3 contains 14 residues. CDR3 sequence reads: CASSYLGRVSEAFF.

V and J are TRBV7-9 and TRBJ2-1; TCRdb designates TRBD1, a call that cannot be tested without DNA. This CDR3 is 12 amino acids long. Germline lookup yields CDR1 SEHNR and CDR2 FQNEAQ (reference sequence). This chain's CDR3 is CASSPQGTEQFF. Full variable domain (rest looked up from reference TRBV7-9 and TRBJ2-1): DTGVSQNPRHKITKRGQNVTFRCDPISEHNRLYWYRQTLGQGPEFLTYFQNEAQLEKSRLLSDRFSAERPKGSFSTLEIQRTEQGDSAMYLCASSPQGTEQFFGPGTRLTVL.

V gene TRBV5-1 combines with J gene TRBJ1-4; as DNA is missing, the TRBD1 call by TCRdb cannot be tested. The CDR3 runs 16 residues. CDR1 is SGHRS, CDR2 YFSETQ, per germline. The CDR3 here is CASSLDTGLQAEKLFF.

The rearrangement links TRBV6-5 to TRBJ2-5; TCRdb picks TRBD2, but there is no DNA to check that call. CDR1 and CDR2 (germline): MNHEY, SVGAGI. The CDR3 length is 12 residues. The CDR3 loop reads CASRASGETQYF.

The J gene is TRBJ2-7, the V gene TRBV19; TCRdb lists TRBD1, though no DNA is available to test this call. Germline V gene lookup returns CDR1 LNHDA and CDR2 SQIVND (reference sequence). This CDR3 comprises 12 residues. The CDR3 sequence is CASGGHPYEQYF.

The chain couples TRBV18 to TRBJ1-2; absent DNA, TCRdb's TRBD1 call cannot be checked. This CDR3 region has 15 residues. CDR1 and CDR2 (germline): KGHSH, LQKENI. The CDR3 protein is CASSPPPGTALGYTF.

This chain uses TRBV7-9 with TRBJ2-6. The CDR3 spans 16 residues. Germline V lookup: CDR1 SEHNR, CDR2 FQNEAQ (reference sequence). CDR3 amino acids: CASSLDSTASANVLTF.

The chain couples TRBV6-1 to TRBJ1-1. The CDR3 is made up of 15 amino acids. CDR1 and CDR2 from the germline V gene are MNHNS and SASEGT. CDR3 amino acids: CASTPDRTGDTEAFF.

The chain employs TRBV7-9 and TRBJ1-4; the TRBD1 assignment by TCRdb is unverifiable without DNA. The CDR3 totals 17 residues. Germline V CDR1 and CDR2: SEHNR, FQNEAQ (reference sequence). The CDR3 region is CASSFNTRGPTNEKLFF.

The chain uses TRBV7-9 and TRBJ2-3; the TRBD1 assignment by TCRdb is unverifiable without DNA. Germline V gene sequence: CDR1 SEHNR, CDR2 FQNEAQ (reference sequence). The CDR3 has 12 residues. CDR3 sequence reads: CALRQGIDTQYF. Full variable domain (outside the CDR3, taken from reference TRBV7-9 and TRBJ2-3): DTGVSQNPRHKITKRGQNVTFRCDPISEHNRLYWYRQTLGQGPEFLTYFQNEAQLEKSRLLSDRFSAERPKGSFSTLEIQRTEQGDSAMYLCALRQGIDTQYFGPGTRLTVL.

The chain joins TRBV12-3 or TRBV12-4 to TRBJ2-1. The CDR3 totals 16 residues. CDR3 loop: CASSLRGGGSYNEQFF.

The J gene is TRBJ1-5, the V gene TRBV20-1; the D gene TCRdb calls, TRBD1, cannot be checked with no DNA. Germline CDR1 is DFQATT and CDR2 is SNEGSKA (reference sequence). This CDR3 has 13 residues. CDR3 protein: CSARTPEVQPQHF.

The rearrangement links TRBV12-3 or TRBV12-4 to TRBJ2-7; TCRdb indicates TRBD1, and absent DNA this call remains unverified. The CDR3 is 15 residues long. CDR3 region: CASSQRGSGLREQYF.

The J gene is TRBJ2-1, the V gene TRBV28; TCRdb reports TRBD2, a call that lacks DNA to check it against. CDR1 MDHEN and CDR2 SYDVKM come from the germline V gene. The CDR3 consists of 15 residues. This CDR3 is CASSFEVGGGNEQFF.